One sample yielded the 14 T cell receptor beta chains listed below, sequenced in a study of cytomegalovirus exposure and HLA in healthy donors. The PCR made use of 60 Vbeta and 13 Jbeta primers. Libraries were prepared by immunoSEQ multiplex PCR; TCRdb keeps only in-frame clonotypes and omits some of them. The profile shows around 120,000 clones, approximately 75% of them singletons. What was sequenced was PBMCs. The receptor set was obtained from a man between 45 and 60 years old in good health and CMV-seropositive.

In its sample, this clone was seen many times. The rearrangement links TRBV28 to TRBJ1-3; weak D call: TRBD1 (6 bases). Germline V gene data show CDR1 as MDHEN and CDR2 as SYDVKM. This CDR3 region has 13 residues. Trimming pared 10 bases from V and 1 base from J, leaving 11 bases between. The CDR3 is CATVTGSGNTIYF. The CDR3 DNA reads TGTGCCACTGTGACAGGATCTGGAAACACCATATATTTT. The full variable domain, in which reference TRBV28 and TRBJ1-3 provide the parts outside the CDR3, is DVKVTQSSRYLVKRTGEKVFLECVQDMDHENMFWYRQDPGLGLRLIYFSYDVKMKEKGDIPEGYSVSREKKERFSLILESASTNQTSMYLCATVTGSGNTIYFGEGSWLTVV.

This clone has just one count. This sequence joins TRBV5-1 and TRBJ2-7; 8 bases map to TRBD1. The V segment lost 5 bases and the J segment 6 bases; nucleotides outside the gene matches: 13. Germline assignment: CDR1 SGHRS and CDR2 YFSETQ. The CDR3 covers 15 residues. CDR3 sequence reads: CASRQETGGIGEQYF. CDR3 sequence (DNA): TGCGCCAGCAGGCAAGAAACAGGGGGTATCGGCGAGCAGTACTTC.

The genes are TRBV27 and TRBJ2-1, with 8 bases identical to TRBD1. The CDR3 sequence is 16 residues long. Germline V CDR1 and CDR2: MNHEY, SMNVEV (reference sequence). Trimming at V came to 2 bases and at J to 7 bases, leaving 10 bases not matched to a gene. As DNA, the CDR3 is TGTGCCAGCAGTTTAAATCGGGTGACAGGGGTAAATGAGCAGTTCTTC. Protein product: CASSLNRVTGVNEQFF.

The chain has TRBV5-1 and TRBJ1-2; 8 positions agree with TRBD1. The CDR3 runs to 13 residues. CDR1 is SGHRS, CDR2 YFSETQ, per germline. With V trimmed by 4 bases and J by 8 bases, 7 bases remained unmatched. CDR3 sequence reads: CASSTGQGGGYTF. DNA for the CDR3: TGCGCCAGCAGCACCGGACAGGGCGGAGGCTACACCTTC.

There are a few counts of this clone. V is TRBV6-1 and J is TRBJ2-1; 7 nucleotides line up with TRBD1. The germline gives CDR1 MNHNS, CDR2 SASEGT. Unmatched junction bases numbered 9, after V lost 0 bases and J lost 7 bases. The length of the CDR3 is 16 residues. CDR3 amino acids: CASSEAGEGARNEQFF. The CDR3 region has the DNA TGTGCCAGCAGTGAAGCGGGCGAGGGGGCGCGGAATGAGCAGTTCTTC.

This clone turned up a few times. The chain employs TRBV6-5 and TRBJ2-4, with a weak D call TRBD1 (6 bases). Germline loops: CDR1 MNHEY, CDR2 SVGAGI. Trimming cost V 3 bases and J 5 bases, with 14 bases left between them. This CDR3 region has 15 residues. The CDR3 loop is CASSYGWPGENIQYF. CDR3 nucleotide sequence: TGTGCCAGCAGTTATGGGTGGCCAGGGGAAAACATTCAGTACTTC.

DNA of the CDR3: TGTGCCAGCAGTCCCCCGGGGGAAGGAGGCTACACCTTC. Its translation is CASSPPGEGGYTF. The V gene is TRBV6-6, the J gene TRBJ1-2; tentatively, D is TRBD1 (5 bases). Germline CDR1 is MNHNY and CDR2 is SVGAGI (reference sequence). The CDR3 runs 13 residues. Trimming took 5 bases from V and 8 from J, leaving 15 bases between them.

The rearrangement uses TRBV11-2 and TRBJ2-1; TRBD2 matches 12 bases. Germline lookup yields CDR1 SGHAT and CDR2 FQNNGV. The CDR3 is made up of 15 amino acids. Trimming removed 5 bases from V and 7 bases from J; junction bases left unmatched: 6. For the CDR3, the DNA is TGTGCCAGCAGCCCCCGGACTAGCGGGATAAATGAGCAGTTCTTC. This translates into CASSPRTSGINEQFF.

The rearrangement links TRBV4-3 to TRBJ1-4, with D uncertain. Germline V lookup: CDR1 LGHNA, CDR2 YSLEER. Trimming removed 0 bases at V and 8 bases at J, with 7 bases between. The length of the CDR3 is 13 residues. The CDR3 loop is CASSQDREEKLFF. The CDR3 DNA is TGCGCCAGCAGCCAAGATCGAGAGGAAAAACTGTTTTTT.

The V call is TRBV19, the J call TRBJ1-2; D unclear. The CDR3 has 13 amino acids. The V end was cut by 10 bases, the J end by 6 bases, with 18 bases between. CDR1 LNHDA and CDR2 SQIVND come from the germline V gene (reference sequence). CDR3 protein: CATLEGGRDGYTF. Written as DNA, the CDR3 is TGTGCCACACTGGAGGGAGGAAGGGATGGCTACACCTTC.

This sequence joins TRBV4-1 and TRBJ1-4; D ambiguous. The CDR3 length is 16 residues. Germline V gene sequence: CDR1 MGHRA, CDR2 YSYEKL. V lost 4 bases, J lost 8 bases, and 20 bases lay in between. DNA of the CDR3: TGCGCCAGCAGCCCCCCTCGGGTCGTTATTGGGGAAAAACTGTTTTTT. Residues: CASSPPRVVIGEKLFF.

This clone was picked up one time. The gene calls are TRBV5-4 and TRBJ2-3; D perhaps matches TRBD2 (7 bases). CDR1 and CDR2 (germline): SGHNT, YYREEE (reference sequence). The CDR3 sequence is 17 residues long. Trimming left V 4 bases short and J 5 bases short, with 23 bases between. For the CDR3, the DNA is TGTGCCAGCAGCCTGAGCCGGGGAGGGGGGGCCGTAGATACGCAGTATTTT. This gives the protein CASSLSRGGGAVDTQYF.

The chain uses TRBV19 and TRBJ1-1; D remains unclear. Germline CDR1 and CDR2: LNHDA and SQIVND (reference sequence). Trimming took 3 bases from V and 1 from J, leaving 6 bases between them. This CDR3 contains 13 residues. The CDR3, as DNA: TGTGCCAGTAGTATTAAGCCGAACACTGAAGCTTTCTTT. It is translated as CASSIKPNTEAFF.

This chain uses TRBV18 with TRBJ2-7; 10 positions match TRBD2. Looked up from germline, CDR1 is KGHSH and CDR2 is LQKENI. The CDR3 contains 14 residues. V lost 0 bases, J lost 4 bases, and 0 bases stayed unmatched. The CDR3 loop reads CASSPPSGGYEQYF. In DNA, the CDR3 is TGTGCCAGCTCACCACCTAGCGGGGGGTACGAGCAGTACTTC.